The 30 T cell receptor beta chains below all came from one sample that was sequenced in a study of blood T cell repertoires in COVID-19. Generated by immunoSEQ multiplex PCR, the TCRdb table keeps only in-frame clones and is missing some. The sample has about 180,000 clones; approximately 81% are singletons. The sequenced material came from PBMCs or T cells enriched from blood (not recorded which). Source of these receptors: a man in his sixties who had recovered from COVID-19.

This chain links TRBV18 with TRBJ1-5; D not resolved. Per germline, CDR1 KGHSH and CDR2 LQKENI. This CDR3 has 13 residues. V lost 6 bases, J lost 3 bases, and 9 bases lay in between. CDR3 protein: CASSSGNNQPQHF. The CDR3 bases are TGTGCCAGCTCTTCAGGAAACAATCAGCCCCAGCATTTT.

The genes are TRBV29-1 and TRBJ2-5, with 7 positions matching TRBD1. The CDR3 length is 13 residues. CDR1 and CDR2 (germline): SQVTM, ANQGSEA. J was trimmed by 4 bases and V by 5 bases; bases with no gene match: 7. CDR3 DNA: TGCAGCGTTCGGGGCTCAGGGGGAGAGACCCAGTACTTC. Translating it yields CSVRGSGGETQYF.

V usage is TRBV28 and J usage is TRBJ1-1; no reliable D call. The CDR3 covers 14 residues. With 4 bases removed from V and 4 bases from J, the gap between germline ends came to 13 bases. Germline V gene data show CDR1 as MDHEN and CDR2 as SYDVKM. CDR3 sequence: CASSSGGPITEAFF. The CDR3 DNA reads TGTGCCAGCAGTTCAGGTGGCCCGATCACTGAAGCTTTCTTT.

This clone was seen only a few times. V gene TRBV28 combines with J gene TRBJ1-5; 9 nucleotides align to TRBD1. This CDR3 comprises 19 residues. The germline V gene has CDR1 MDHEN and CDR2 SYDVKM. With V trimmed by 2 bases and J by 0 bases, 11 bases remained unmatched. The CDR3 reads CASSLRTGGAGYSNQPQHF. As DNA, the CDR3 is TGTGCCAGCAGTTTACGAACAGGGGGCGCGGGGTATAGCAATCAGCCCCAGCATTTT. Supplemented by reference TRBV28 and TRBJ1-5, the full variable domain reads DVKVTQSSRYLVKRTGEKVFLECVQDMDHENMFWYRQDPGLGLRLIYFSYDVKMKEKGDIPEGYSVSREKKERFSLILESASTNQTSMYLCASSLRTGGAGYSNQPQHFGDGTRLSIL.

The genes are TRBV10-3 and TRBJ1-5; D remains unclear. The CDR3 spans 13 residues. Per the germline V gene, CDR1 is ENHRY and CDR2 is SYGVKD. Trimming removed 6 bases from V and 4 bases from J, with 10 bases in between. As DNA, the CDR3 is TGTGCCATCAGCGAAGCCGCGAATCAGCCCCAGCATTTT. This gives the protein CAISEAANQPQHF.

V gene TRBV29-1 combines with J gene TRBJ1-1, with 9 bases that match TRBD1. The junction had 6 bases not matched to a gene; V was cut back by 7 bases and J by 3 bases. The CDR3 has 13 amino acids. Per the germline V gene, CDR1 is SQVTM and CDR2 is ANQGSEA. The DNA for the CDR3 is TGCAGCGGAGCGGGACAGGGTTACACTGAAGCTTTCTTT. Protein sequence: CSGAGQGYTEAFF.

Worth noting for this clone: This CDR3 is also generated by other DNA sequences in the sample. This chain links TRBV25-1 with TRBJ2-1; 10 bases are shared with TRBD1. V trimming: 5 bases; J trimming: 4 bases; junction bases outside the gene matches: 2. The CDR3 contains 14 residues. CDR1 MGHDK and CDR2 SYGVNS come from the germline V gene. Here the CDR3 reads CASSPDRGYNEQFF. The CDR3 nucleotides are TGTGCCAGCAGTCCGGACAGGGGGTACAATGAGCAGTTCTTC.

The genes are TRBV2 and TRBJ2-2; no definite D call. The germline V gene encodes CDR1 SNHLY and CDR2 FYNNEI. The CDR3 totals 12 residues. Trimming shortened V by 7 bases and J by 8 bases, and 11 bases separated the two germline ends. This CDR3 is CASTPLGGELFF. The DNA of the CDR3 is TGTGCCAGCACCCCACTTGGTGGGGAGCTGTTTTTT.

The CDR3 bases are TGTGCCAGCAGCCCTCCCCCGACAAGAAACTATGGCTACACCTTC. Amino acids: CASSPPPTRNYGYTF. V is TRBV3-1 (or the pseudogene TRBV3-2) and J is TRBJ1-2; D is unclear. The V and J ends lost 4 bases and 2 bases respectively, with 14 bases between them. This CDR3 contains 15 residues. CDR1 and CDR2 (germline): LGHDT, YNNKEL (reference sequence).

The rearrangement uses TRBV27 and TRBJ2-1, with TRBD2 matching over 12 bases. The J segment lost 2 bases and the V segment lost 7 bases, leaving 12 bases of the junction unmatched. The CDR3 runs to 18 residues. Germline lookup yields CDR1 MNHEY and CDR2 SMNVEV (reference sequence). CDR3 nucleotides: TGTGCCAGCACCTGGACTAGCGGGATCCGGGGGGCCTACAATGAGCAGTTCTTC. Its protein is CASTWTSGIRGAYNEQFF.

V and J are TRBV24-1 and TRBJ2-2; TRBD1 matches 11 bases. The V gene's germline CDR1 is KGHDR and CDR2 SFDVKD. The CDR3 totals 18 residues. J lost 7 bases, V lost 0 bases, and 9 bases had no gene match. CDR3 loop: CATSDLFRTGGGGGELFF. CDR3 sequence (DNA): TGTGCCACCAGTGATTTGTTCCGGACAGGGGGCGGTGGCGGGGAGCTGTTTTTT.

The chain combines TRBV10-3 with TRBJ2-1, with a tentative D call TRBD2 (6 bases). CDR3 length: 17 residues. V gave up 3 bases and J gave up 0 bases, with 15 bases separating them. CDR1 is ENHRY, CDR2 SYGVKD, per germline. The CDR3 nucleotides read TGTGCCATCAGTGATGACGATAGCGGTGGCTCCTACAATGAGCAGTTCTTC. This gives the protein CAISDDDSGGSYNEQFF.

In its sample, this clone was seen once. The V call is TRBV28, the J call TRBJ2-7; 10 nucleotides match TRBD2. The CDR3 loop spans 15 amino acids. CDR1 and CDR2 from the germline V gene are MDHEN and SYDVKM. With 5 bases clipped from V and 2 bases from J, the junction kept 6 bases outside the gene matches. CDR3 residues: CASSQPGTSAYEQYF. The CDR3, as DNA: TGTGCCAGCAGTCAACCCGGGACTAGCGCCTACGAGCAGTACTTC.

This chain links TRBV7-8 with TRBJ1-1, with 10 bases lining up with TRBD1. The trim removed 5 bases at V and 5 bases at J, leaving 11 bases unmatched. This CDR3 comprises 16 residues. Germline CDR1 and CDR2: SGHVS and FQNEAQ. This CDR3 reads CASSLGTGAVRTEAFF. The CDR3 nucleotides read TGTGCCAGCAGCCTAGGGACAGGGGCTGTGCGGACTGAAGCTTTCTTT.

J is TRBJ1-2 and V is TRBV9; 10 bases fit TRBD1. Germline CDR1 and CDR2: SGDLS and YYNGEE. The CDR3 has 15 amino acids. V dropped 4 bases and J dropped 6; count of bases not matched to a gene: 9. The chain's CDR3 is CASSPGQGGMDGYTF. In nucleotides, the CDR3 is TGTGCCAGCAGCCCAGGACAGGGGGGGATGGATGGCTACACCTTC.

The V call is TRBV18, the J call TRBJ1-3, with 7 bases lining up with TRBD1. The CDR3 contains 14 residues. CDR1 and CDR2 (germline): KGHSH, LQKENI. After removal of 6 bases from V and 6 bases from J, the junction contained 8 bases not matched to a gene. Here the CDR3 DNA reads TGTGCCAGCTCCGATTGGACAGGACAAAACACCATATATTTT. Its protein product is CASSDWTGQNTIYF.

The chain links TRBV30 to TRBJ2-7; 10 bases line up with TRBD1. V lost 5 bases, J lost 4 bases, and 8 bases stayed unmatched. The CDR3 consists of 14 residues. Germline CDR1 GTSNPN, CDR2 SVGIG (reference sequence). The CDR3: CAWDRTGGGYEQYF. The CDR3 DNA follows: TGTGCCTGGGATCGGACAGGGGGTGGGTACGAGCAGTACTTC.

The rearrangement joins TRBV11-2 to TRBJ2-7, with D uncertain. The CDR3 is 17 residues long. Trimming pared 0 bases from V and 2 bases from J, leaving 17 bases between. Germline CDR1 reads SGHAT; CDR2 reads FQNNGV. CDR3 in amino acids: CASSLDEVRVAAYEQYF. The CDR3 coding sequence is TGTGCCAGCAGCTTAGATGAGGTTCGAGTGGCAGCCTACGAGCAGTACTTC.

This chain joins TRBV3-1 (or the pseudogene TRBV3-2) and TRBJ1-4, with TRBD1 matching 8 bases. The CDR3 runs to 11 residues. After removal of 5 bases from V and 11 bases from J, the junction contained 1 base not matched to a gene. Per germline, CDR1 LGHDT and CDR2 YNNKEL (reference sequence). The CDR3 nucleotides are TGTGCCAGCAGCAGACAGGGGAAACTGTTTTTT. This gives the protein CASSRQGKLFF.

The rearrangement uses TRBV19 and TRBJ1-1; D might be TRBD1 (5 bases). Germline values: CDR1 LNHDA, CDR2 SQIVND (reference sequence). The CDR3 is 14 residues long. The V and J ends lost 6 bases and 5 bases respectively, with 16 bases between them. The DNA for the CDR3 is TGTGCCAGTAGCAACACGCCCGGGGGGACTGAAGCTTTCTTT. It is translated as CASSNTPGGTEAFF.

The chain recombines TRBV14 with TRBJ1-1, with D possibly matching TRBD1 (6 bases). Germline assignment: CDR1 SGHDN and CDR2 FVKESK. CDR3 length: 14 amino acids. Trimming cost V 7 bases and J 2 bases, with 14 bases left between them. CDR3 residues: CASKQGKGNTEAFF. For the CDR3, the DNA is TGTGCCAGCAAACAGGGAAAGGGCAACACTGAAGCTTTCTTT. Combining the CDR3 with reference TRBV14 and TRBJ1-1 gives the whole variable domain EAGVTQFPSHSVIEKGQTVTLRCDPISGHDNLYWYRRVMGKEIKFLLHFVKESKQDESGMPNNRFLAERTGGTYSTLKVQPAELEDSGVYFCASKQGKGNTEAFFGQGTRLTVV.

V usage is TRBV7-2 and J usage is TRBJ1-2, with D tentatively TRBD1 (5 bases). V dropped 1 base and J dropped 4 bases, with 19 bases sitting between them. The CDR3 contains 17 residues. CDR1 and CDR2 from the germline V gene are SGHTA and FQGNSA. CDR3 in amino acids: CASSLVGSDGGAYGYTF. CDR3 DNA sequence: TGTGCCAGCAGCTTAGTTGGTTCCGATGGAGGGGCCTATGGCTACACCTTC. The complete variable domain, with remaining parts taken from reference TRBV7-2 and TRBJ1-2, reads GAGVSQSPSNKVTEKGKDVELRCDPISGHTALYWYRQSLGQGLEFLIYFQGNSAPDKSGLPSDRFSAERTGGSVSTLTIQRTQQEDSAVYLCASSLVGSDGGAYGYTFGSGTRLTVV.

The V gene is TRBV7-2, the J gene TRBJ2-7, with 12 bases that match TRBD2. The V gene end was trimmed by 1 base and the J gene end by 5 bases; junction bases not matched to a gene: 6. This CDR3 has 16 residues. The V gene's germline CDR1 is SGHTA and CDR2 FQGNSA. CDR3 protein: CASSLVETSGRNEQYF. The CDR3 DNA reads TGTGCCAGCAGCTTAGTTGAGACTAGCGGGAGAAACGAGCAGTACTTC.

The rearrangement links TRBV9 to TRBJ1-5; D is possibly TRBD1 (6 bases). The germline gives CDR1 SGDLS, CDR2 YYNGEE. Deletions cut 2 bases from V and 0 bases from J, with 9 bases between. This CDR3 has 15 amino acids. CDR3: CASSVSGHSNQPQHF. The CDR3 coding sequence is TGTGCCAGCAGCGTTTCGGGACATAGCAATCAGCCCCAGCATTTT.

This chain links TRBV25-1 with TRBJ2-7; unclear D gene. The germline V gene encodes CDR1 MGHDK and CDR2 SYGVNS. This CDR3 is built from 13 residues. The ends were cut back, 3 bases at V and 0 bases at J, with 6 bases in the middle. The CDR3 DNA follows: TGTGCCAGCAGTGACCCGTACTCCTACGAGCAGTACTTC. Translating it yields CASSDPYSYEQYF.

The chain links TRBV28 to TRBJ1-3; 9 nucleotides align to TRBD1. Trimming removed 1 base from V and 2 bases from J; junction bases left unmatched: 6. The CDR3 covers 17 residues. Germline V gene sequence: CDR1 MDHEN, CDR2 SYDVKM. CDR3 sequence: CASSLFTGGFAGNTIYF. CDR3 DNA: TGTGCCAGCAGTTTATTTACAGGGGGCTTCGCTGGAAACACCATATATTTT.

The chain has TRBV6-5 and TRBJ1-1; weak D call: TRBD1 (5 bases). Trimming pared 8 bases from V and 1 base from J, leaving 11 bases between. CDR3 length equals 13 residues. Per germline, CDR1 MNHEY and CDR2 SVGAGI. CDR3: CASGEGTNTEAFF. CDR3 sequence (DNA): TGTGCCAGCGGGGAGGGGACGAACACTGAAGCTTTCTTT.

This chain links TRBV2 with TRBJ1-5, with unresolved D. The V gene lost 3 bases and the J gene lost 6 bases, with 15 bases spanning the gap. The V gene's germline CDR1 is SNHLY and CDR2 FYNNEI. The CDR3 is made up of 15 amino acids. CDR3 loop: CASSDPGRAGQPQHF. CDR3 nucleotides: TGTGCCAGCAGTGACCCGGGGAGGGCCGGTCAGCCCCAGCATTTT. Full variable domain (remainder filled in from reference TRBV2 and TRBJ1-5): EPEVTQTPSHQVTQMGQEVILRCVPISNHLYFYWYRQILGQKVEFLVSFYNNEISEKSEIFDDQFSVERPDGSNFTLKIRSTKLEDSAMYFCASSDPGRAGQPQHFGDGTRLSIL.

The CDR3 loop reads CSASRENTEAFF. CDR3 in DNA: TGCAGCGCCTCCAGGGAGAACACTGAAGCTTTCTTT. This chain links TRBV29-1 with TRBJ1-1; maybe TRBD1 (5 bases). CDR1 and CDR2 from the germline V gene are SQVTM and ANQGSEA. V lost 7 bases and J 1 base, leaving 10 bases between the germline ends. The CDR3 sequence is 12 residues long.

The chain uses TRBV6-5 and TRBJ1-1; TRBD1 might be the D (6 bases). Looked up from germline, CDR1 is MNHEY and CDR2 is SVGAGI. The CDR3 is made up of 10 amino acids. V gave up 8 bases and J gave up 7 bases, with 8 bases separating them. CDR3 DNA sequence: TGTGCCAGCGGACAGTATGAAGCTTTCTTT. It yields the protein CASGQYEAFF.